This TCR beta chain was documented in a study of blood T cell repertoires in COVID-19. Across the whole study: Material from acute and convalescent COVID-19 was sourced from the United States, Italy and Spain. Sources were T cells, B-cell-depleted T cells, or PBMCs; the material itself was cDNA or gDNA.

The repertoire was sequenced with immunoSEQ multiplex PCR; TCRdb's copy has only in-frame clones and lacks some. The sample has about 66,000 clones, 89% seen once. This clone was observed once. CDR3 length equals 16 residues. From germline, CDR1 is MNHEY and CDR2 SMNVEV (reference sequence). V was cut by 4 bases and J by 1 base, with 14 bases left in between. This sequence was found in a man in his sixties with acute or convalescent COVID-19. The sequenced sample consisted of peripheral blood. V usage is TRBV27 and J usage is TRBJ2-1; possible D gene TRBD2, 5 bases. The DNA for the CDR3 is TGTGCCAGCAGTTCCCTCAACGGGGTTTCCTACAATGAGCAGTTCTTC. Protein product: CASSSLNGVSYNEQFF.